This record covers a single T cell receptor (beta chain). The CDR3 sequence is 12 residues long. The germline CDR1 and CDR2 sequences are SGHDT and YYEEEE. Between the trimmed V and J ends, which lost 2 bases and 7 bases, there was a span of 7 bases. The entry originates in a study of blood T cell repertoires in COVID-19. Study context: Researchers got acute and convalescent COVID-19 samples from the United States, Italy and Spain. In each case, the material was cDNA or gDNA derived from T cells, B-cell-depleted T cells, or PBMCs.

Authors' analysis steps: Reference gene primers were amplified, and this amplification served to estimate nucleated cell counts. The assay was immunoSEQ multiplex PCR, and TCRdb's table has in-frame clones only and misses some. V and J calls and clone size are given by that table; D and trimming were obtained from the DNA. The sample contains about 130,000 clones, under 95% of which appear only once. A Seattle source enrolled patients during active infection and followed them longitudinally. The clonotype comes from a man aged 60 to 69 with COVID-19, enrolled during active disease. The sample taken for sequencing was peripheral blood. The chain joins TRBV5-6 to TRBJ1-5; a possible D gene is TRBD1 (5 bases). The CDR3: CASSLGVQPQHF. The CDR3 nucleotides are TGTGCCAGCAGCTTAGGGGTCCAGCCCCAGCATTTT.